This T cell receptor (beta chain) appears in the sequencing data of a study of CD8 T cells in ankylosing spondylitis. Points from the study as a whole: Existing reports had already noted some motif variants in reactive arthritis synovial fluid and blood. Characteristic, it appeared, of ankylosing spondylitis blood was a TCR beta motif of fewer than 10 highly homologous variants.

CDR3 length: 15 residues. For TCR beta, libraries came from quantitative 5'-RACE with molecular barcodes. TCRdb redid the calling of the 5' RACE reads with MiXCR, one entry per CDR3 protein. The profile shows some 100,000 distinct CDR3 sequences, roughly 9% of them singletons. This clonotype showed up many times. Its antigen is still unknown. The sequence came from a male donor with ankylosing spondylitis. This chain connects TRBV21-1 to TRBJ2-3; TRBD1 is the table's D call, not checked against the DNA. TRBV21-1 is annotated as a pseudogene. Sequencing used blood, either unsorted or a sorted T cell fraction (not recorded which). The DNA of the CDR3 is TGTGCCAGCAGCAAAGAGACGGGCGAACCAGATACGCAGTATTTT. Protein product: CASSKETGEPDTQYF.